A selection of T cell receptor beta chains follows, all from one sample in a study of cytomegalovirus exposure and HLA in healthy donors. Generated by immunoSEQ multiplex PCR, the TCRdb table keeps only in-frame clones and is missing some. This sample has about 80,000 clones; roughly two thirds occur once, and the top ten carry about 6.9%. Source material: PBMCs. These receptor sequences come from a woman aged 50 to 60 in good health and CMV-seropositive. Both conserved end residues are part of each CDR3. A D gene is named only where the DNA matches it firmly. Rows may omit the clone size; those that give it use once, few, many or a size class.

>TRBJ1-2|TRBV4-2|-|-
CASSQELRGLVAYGYTF
TGTGCCAGCAGCCAAGAGCTTAGAGGGTTGGTTGCCTATGGCTACACCTTC
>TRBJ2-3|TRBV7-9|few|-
CASSQSSVTQYF
TGTGCCAGCAGCCAAAGTTCGGTTACGCAGTATTTT
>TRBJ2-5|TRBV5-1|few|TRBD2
CASKYGGGETQYF
TGCGCCAGCAAGTACGGGGGGGGAGAGACCCAGTACTTC
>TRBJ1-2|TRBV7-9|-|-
CASRDTNLFHGYTF
TGTGCCAGCAGAGACACGAACCTTTTCCATGGCTACACCTTC
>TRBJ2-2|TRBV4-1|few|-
CASSPGELFF
TGCGCCAGCAGCCCGGGGGAGCTGTTTTTT
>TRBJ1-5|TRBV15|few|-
CATSPGGRIGMEPQHF
TGTGCCACCAGCCCCGGGGGTCGTATCGGTATGGAGCCCCAGCATTTT
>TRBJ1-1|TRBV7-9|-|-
CSSRPDTGIAFF
TGTTCCAGCAGACCTGATACAGGGATAGCTTTCTTT
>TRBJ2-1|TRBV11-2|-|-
CASRGGDNAYNEQFF
TGTGCCAGCCGAGGGGGGGATAACGCCTACAATGAGCAGTTCTTC
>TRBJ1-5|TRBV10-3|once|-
CAISESGGTIQPQHF
TGTGCCATCAGTGAATCGGGAGGTACTATTCAGCCCCAGCATTTT
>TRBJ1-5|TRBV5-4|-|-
CASTASDHPTGQLQHF
TGTGCCAGCACCGCGTCAGACCACCCCACAGGGCAGCTCCAGCATTTT
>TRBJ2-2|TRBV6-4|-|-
CASSALETRDTGELFF
TGTGCCAGCAGTGCTTTGGAGACTAGGGACACCGGGGAGCTGTTTTTT
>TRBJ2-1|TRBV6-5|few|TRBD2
CASTAIAGINEQFF
TGTGCCAGCACTGCGATAGCGGGGATAAATGAGCAGTTCTTC
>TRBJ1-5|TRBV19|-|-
CASSMVGANQPQHF
TGTGCCAGTAGTATGGTAGGGGCCAATCAGCCCCAGCATTTT
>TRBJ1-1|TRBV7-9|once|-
CATQASGTEAFF
TGTGCCACCCAGGCTTCGGGGACTGAAGCTTTCTTT
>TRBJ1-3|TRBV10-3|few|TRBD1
CAIRWTGSGNTIYF
TGTGCCATCAGGTGGACAGGCTCTGGAAACACCATATATTTT